This T cell receptor (beta chain) was sequenced in a study of control samples from healthy donors and cancer patients. The germline gives CDR1 DFQATT, CDR2 SNEGSKA (reference sequence). The trim removed 0 bases at V and 13 bases at J, leaving 3 bases unmatched. This CDR3 is 11 amino acids long. Profiled with immunoSEQ multiplex PCR; TCRdb holds only in-frame clones, not every one. The sample has around 120,000 clones, roughly nine tenths seen once; the top ten hold about 1%. The material sequenced was PBMCs. V is TRBV20-1 and J is TRBJ2-1; 7 nucleotides align to TRBD2. This sequence originates from a woman aged 50 to 65 with colorectal cancer. CDR3 sequence: CSARDGGSQFF. As DNA, the CDR3 is TGCAGTGCTAGAGATGGCGGGAGTCAGTTCTTC.